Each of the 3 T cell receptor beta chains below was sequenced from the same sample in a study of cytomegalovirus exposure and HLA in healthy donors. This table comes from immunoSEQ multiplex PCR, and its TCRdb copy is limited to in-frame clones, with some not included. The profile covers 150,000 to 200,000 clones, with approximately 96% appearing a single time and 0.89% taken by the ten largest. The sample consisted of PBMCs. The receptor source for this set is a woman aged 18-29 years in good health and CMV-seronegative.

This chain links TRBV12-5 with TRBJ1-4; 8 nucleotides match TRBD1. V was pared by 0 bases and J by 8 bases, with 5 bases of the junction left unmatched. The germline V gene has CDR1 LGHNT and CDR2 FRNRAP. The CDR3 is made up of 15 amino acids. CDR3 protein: CASGLVTGEEEKLFF. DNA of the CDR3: TGTGCTAGTGGTTTGGTGACAGGGGAAGAGGAAAAACTGTTTTTT.

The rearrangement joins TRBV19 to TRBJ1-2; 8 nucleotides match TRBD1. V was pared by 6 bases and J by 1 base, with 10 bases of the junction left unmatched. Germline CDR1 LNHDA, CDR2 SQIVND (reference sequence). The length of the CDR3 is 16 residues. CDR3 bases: TGTGCCAGTAGCCCGGGACAGGCTCGGCTTAACTATGGCTACACCTTC. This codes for CASSPGQARLNYGYTF.

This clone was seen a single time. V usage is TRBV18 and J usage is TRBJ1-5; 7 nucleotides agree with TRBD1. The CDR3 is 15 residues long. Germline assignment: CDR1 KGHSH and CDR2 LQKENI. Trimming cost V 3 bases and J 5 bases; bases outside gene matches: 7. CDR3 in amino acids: CASSPRIGTDQPQHF. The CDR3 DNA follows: TGTGCCAGCTCACCTCGTATCGGGACAGATCAGCCCCAGCATTTT.